A selection of T cell receptor beta chains follows, all from one sample in a study of a mutant IDH1 vaccine in newly diagnosed glioma. Assay used: immunoSEQ multiplex PCR; TCRdb lists only in-frame clones, some missing. The sample consists of approximately 58,000 clones, about four fifths of them appearing once. Their antigens remain unidentified. The source material was PBMCs, sampled from a glioma patient whose treatment included an IDH1 peptide vaccine. The origin of the receptors is a man aged 25-45 years with glioma. Both conserved end residues are part of each CDR3. A D gene is named only where the DNA matches it firmly. Some rows mark clone size as missing; the rest say once, few, many or name a class of expanded clone.

CDR3 protein: CAWTGDRNQPQHF; CDR3 DNA: TGTGCCTGGACCGGAGATCGCAATCAGCCCCAGCATTTT; clone size: NA; V gene: TRBV30; J gene: TRBJ1-5; D gene: NA
CDR3 protein: CASSAQGYEQYF; CDR3 DNA: TGTGCCAGCAGTGCCCAAGGCTACGAGCAGTACTTC; clone size: NA; V gene: TRBV2; J gene: TRBJ2-7; D gene: NA
CDR3 protein: CASSLEGEETQYF; CDR3 DNA: TGCGCCAGCAGCTTAGAGGGGGAAGAGACCCAGTACTTC; clone size: NA; V gene: TRBV5-1; J gene: TRBJ2-5; D gene: NA
CDR3 protein: CASSLSGQGATEQFF; CDR3 DNA: TGTGCCAGCAGCTTATCGGGACAGGGGGCTACTGAGCAGTTCTTC; clone size: NA; V gene: TRBV13; J gene: TRBJ2-1; D gene: TRBD1
CDR3 protein: CASSWRQGPNYGYTF; CDR3 DNA: TGTGCCAGCAGCTGGAGACAGGGCCCTAACTATGGCTACACCTTC; clone size: once; V gene: TRBV11-2; J gene: TRBJ1-2; D gene: TRBD1
CDR3 protein: CASSLEWVGGQETQYF; CDR3 DNA: TGTGCCAGCAGCTTAGAATGGGTCGGGGGACAAGAGACCCAGTACTTC; clone size: NA; V gene: TRBV7-9; J gene: TRBJ2-5; D gene: NA
CDR3 protein: CASSLYRDSYEQYF; CDR3 DNA: TGTGCCAGTAGTTTGTACCGGGACAGCTACGAGCAGTACTTC; clone size: NA; V gene: TRBV19; J gene: TRBJ2-7; D gene: TRBD1
CDR3 protein: CASRSNRVNYGYTF; CDR3 DNA: TGTGCCAGCAGATCGAACAGGGTGAACTATGGCTACACCTTC; clone size: NA; V gene: TRBV5-4; J gene: TRBJ1-2; D gene: NA
CDR3 protein: CASSLTDTSYEQYF; CDR3 DNA: TGTGCCAGCAGTTTGACGGACACCTCCTACGAGCAGTACTTC; clone size: NA; V gene: TRBV27; J gene: TRBJ2-7; D gene: NA
CDR3 protein: CASSQTRAQGRNSPLHF; CDR3 DNA: TGCGCCAGCAGCCAAACCCGAGCCCAGGGAAGGAATTCACCCCTCCACTTT; clone size: NA; V gene: TRBV4-1; J gene: TRBJ1-6; D gene: NA
CDR3 protein: CASSKGGGTGEWVSLNEQFF; CDR3 DNA: TGTGCCAGTAGCAAGGGGGGCGGGACAGGGGAATGGGTCTCTCTCAATGAGCAGTTCTTC; clone size: NA; V gene: TRBV19; J gene: TRBJ2-1; D gene: TRBD1
CDR3 protein: CASREQGVYNSPLHF; CDR3 DNA: TGTGCCAGCAGGGAACAGGGGGTTTATAATTCACCCCTCCACTTT; clone size: NA; V gene: TRBV28; J gene: TRBJ1-6; D gene: TRBD1
CDR3 protein: CASSEVGRGEGYTF; CDR3 DNA: TGTGCCAGCAGTGAAGTTGGCCGGGGAGAAGGCTACACCTTC; clone size: NA; V gene: TRBV6-1; J gene: TRBJ1-2; D gene: NA
CDR3 protein: CASSIDEVNEQYF; CDR3 DNA: TGTGCCAGTAGTATAGATGAGGTGAACGAGCAGTACTTC; clone size: NA; V gene: TRBV19; J gene: TRBJ2-7; D gene: NA
CDR3 protein: CASRRHGTGEREQYF; CDR3 DNA: TGTGCCAGCAGACGTCATGGGACAGGGGAGCGCGAGCAGTACTTC; clone size: NA; V gene: TRBV27; J gene: TRBJ2-7; D gene: TRBD1
CDR3 protein: CASSGTGATITNTEAFF; CDR3 DNA: TGCGCCAGCAGCGGGACAGGGGCAACAATTACGAACACTGAAGCTTTCTTT; clone size: few; V gene: TRBV5-1; J gene: TRBJ1-1; D gene: TRBD1
CDR3 protein: CASSPTGQGVYGYTF; CDR3 DNA: TGTGCCAGCTCCCCAACGGGACAGGGGGTATATGGCTACACCTTC; clone size: NA; V gene: TRBV18; J gene: TRBJ1-2; D gene: TRBD1
CDR3 protein: CASGGRGRVNEKLFF; CDR3 DNA: TGTGCTAGTGGAGGAAGGGGGCGGGTAAATGAAAAACTGTTTTTT; clone size: NA; V gene: TRBV12-5; J gene: TRBJ1-4; D gene: TRBD1
CDR3 protein: CASSLQGLAVGELFF; CDR3 DNA: TGTGCCAGCAGCTTACAGGGGCTAGCAGTCGGGGAGCTGTTTTTT; clone size: NA; V gene: TRBV2; J gene: TRBJ2-2; D gene: TRBD1
CDR3 protein: CASSVTGGSGANVLTF; CDR3 DNA: TGTGCCAGTAGTGTGACAGGTGGCTCTGGGGCCAACGTCCTGACTTTC; clone size: NA; V gene: TRBV19; J gene: TRBJ2-6; D gene: NA
CDR3 protein: CASRMKNIQYF; CDR3 DNA: TGCGCCAGCAGAATGAAAAACATTCAGTACTTC; clone size: NA; V gene: TRBV10-1; J gene: TRBJ2-4; D gene: NA
CDR3 protein: CATSRGDWEGGNTEAFF; CDR3 DNA: TGTGCCACCAGCAGAGGGGACTGGGAGGGAGGAAACACTGAAGCTTTCTTT; clone size: NA; V gene: TRBV15; J gene: TRBJ1-1; D gene: NA
CDR3 protein: CASSFGTGYEQYF; CDR3 DNA: TGTGCCAGCAGCTTTGGGACAGGATACGAGCAGTACTTC; clone size: NA; V gene: TRBV7-8; J gene: TRBJ2-7; D gene: TRBD1
CDR3 protein: CASSIGLRGAFF; CDR3 DNA: TGTGCCAGTAGTATAGGTCTGAGAGGAGCTTTCTTT; clone size: NA; V gene: TRBV19; J gene: TRBJ1-1; D gene: NA
CDR3 protein: CASSAVGYNSPLHF; CDR3 DNA: TGTGCCAGCTCCGCCGTGGGGTATAATTCACCCCTCCACTTT; clone size: NA; V gene: TRBV6-5; J gene: TRBJ1-6; D gene: NA
CDR3 protein: CAWSEGQGVDTQYF; CDR3 DNA: TGTGCCTGGAGTGAGGGACAGGGGGTAGATACGCAGTATTTT; clone size: NA; V gene: TRBV30; J gene: TRBJ2-3; D gene: TRBD1
CDR3 protein: CASSLVRGSNYGYTF; CDR3 DNA: TGTGCCAGCAGCTTGGTGAGGGGATCTAACTATGGCTACACCTTC; clone size: NA; V gene: TRBV5-4; J gene: TRBJ1-2; D gene: NA
CDR3 protein: CASSLSQGGRETQYF; CDR3 DNA: TGCGCCAGCAGCTTGTCCCAGGGAGGAAGGGAGACCCAGTACTTC; clone size: NA; V gene: TRBV5-1; J gene: TRBJ2-5; D gene: NA
CDR3 protein: CASSWGSRDRAISPLHF; CDR3 DNA: TGTGCCAGCAGCTGGGGGTCCCGGGACAGGGCGATTTCACCCCTCCACTTT; clone size: once; V gene: TRBV5-4; J gene: TRBJ1-6; D gene: TRBD1
CDR3 protein: CASSLGQAQETQYF; CDR3 DNA: TGCGCCAGCAGCTTGGGACAGGCTCAAGAGACCCAGTACTTC; clone size: NA; V gene: TRBV5-1; J gene: TRBJ2-5; D gene: NA
CDR3 protein: CASSLGAGDYGYTF; CDR3 DNA: TGTGCCAGCAGCTTAGGTGCAGGGGACTATGGCTACACCTTC; clone size: NA; V gene: TRBV11-2; J gene: TRBJ1-2; D gene: NA
CDR3 protein: CASSPDNEKLFF; CDR3 DNA: TGTGCCAGCAGCCCAGATAATGAAAAACTGTTTTTT; clone size: NA; V gene: TRBV5-6; J gene: TRBJ1-4; D gene: NA